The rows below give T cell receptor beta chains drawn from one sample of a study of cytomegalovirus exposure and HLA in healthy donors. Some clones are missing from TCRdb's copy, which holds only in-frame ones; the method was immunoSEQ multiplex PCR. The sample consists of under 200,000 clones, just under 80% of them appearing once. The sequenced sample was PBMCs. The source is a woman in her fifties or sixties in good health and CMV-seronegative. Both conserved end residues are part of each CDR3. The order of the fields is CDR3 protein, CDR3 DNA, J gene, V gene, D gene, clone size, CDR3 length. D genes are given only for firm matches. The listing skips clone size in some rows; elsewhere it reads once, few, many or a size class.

CDR3 protein: CASSPRSGDFSYNEQFF
CDR3 DNA: TGTGCCAGCTCACCAAGATCAGGGGATTTCTCCTACAATGAGCAGTTCTTC
J gene: TRBJ2-1
V gene: TRBV18
D gene: -
clone size: -
CDR3 length: 17

CDR3 protein: CASSLSGRAAYNEQFF
CDR3 DNA: TGTGCCAGCAGTCTTAGCGGGAGGGCCGCGTACAATGAGCAGTTCTTC
J gene: TRBJ2-1
V gene: TRBV28
D gene: TRBD2
clone size: -
CDR3 length: 16

CDR3 protein: CAIRPPGTGAGEEYF
CDR3 DNA: TGTGCCATCAGGCCTCCCGGGACAGGGGCCGGGGAGGAGTACTTC
J gene: TRBJ2-7
V gene: TRBV10-3
D gene: TRBD1
clone size: -
CDR3 length: 15

CDR3 protein: CASNGQDLGAYEQYF
CDR3 DNA: TGTGCCAGCAATGGACAGGATCTCGGCGCCTACGAGCAGTACTTC
J gene: TRBJ2-7
V gene: TRBV6-1
D gene: TRBD1
clone size: -
CDR3 length: 15

CDR3 protein: CASGTLADSLLVFAGELFF
CDR3 DNA: TGTGCCAGCGGAACACTAGCGGACTCATTACTAGTTTTCGCCGGGGAGCTGTTTTTT
J gene: TRBJ2-2
V gene: TRBV7-8
D gene: TRBD2
clone size: once
CDR3 length: 19

CDR3 protein: CASSPYRGYNEKLFF
CDR3 DNA: TGTGCCAGCAGTCCTTATAGGGGGTATAATGAAAAACTGTTTTTT
J gene: TRBJ1-4
V gene: TRBV6-1
D gene: -
clone size: once
CDR3 length: 15

CDR3 protein: CASSWAVREQYF
CDR3 DNA: TGTGCCAGCAGCTGGGCCGTACGGGAGCAGTACTTC
J gene: TRBJ2-7
V gene: TRBV5-8
D gene: -
clone size: -
CDR3 length: 12

CDR3 protein: CASSLEGPSMGYEQYF
CDR3 DNA: TGTGCCAGCAGCTTAGAGGGGCCCTCGATGGGCTACGAGCAGTACTTC
J gene: TRBJ2-7
V gene: TRBV7-2
D gene: -
clone size: -
CDR3 length: 16

CDR3 protein: CASSLTGGMKVSGNTIYF
CDR3 DNA: TGTGCCAGCAGCCTTACTGGGGGGATGAAAGTCTCTGGAAACACCATATATTTT
J gene: TRBJ1-3
V gene: TRBV9
D gene: -
clone size: -
CDR3 length: 18

CDR3 protein: CASSLAPFNTEAFF
CDR3 DNA: TGCGCCAGCAGCTTGGCCCCCTTCAACACTGAAGCTTTCTTT
J gene: TRBJ1-1
V gene: TRBV5-1
D gene: -
clone size: -
CDR3 length: 14

CDR3 protein: CASRRSAGNGETQYF
CDR3 DNA: TGTGCCAGCAGACGCAGTGCGGGGAACGGGGAGACCCAGTACTTC
J gene: TRBJ2-5
V gene: TRBV7-3
D gene: -
clone size: -
CDR3 length: 15

CDR3 protein: CASSLRQGADTQYF
CDR3 DNA: TGTGCCAGCAGCTTGCGGCAGGGGGCAGATACGCAGTATTTT
J gene: TRBJ2-3
V gene: TRBV13
D gene: TRBD1
clone size: -
CDR3 length: 14

CDR3 protein: CASGTGAGETQYF
CDR3 DNA: TGTGCCAGCGGCACAGGGGCAGGGGAGACCCAGTACTTC
J gene: TRBJ2-5
V gene: TRBV28
D gene: TRBD1
clone size: -
CDR3 length: 13

CDR3 protein: CASSPTTSGGTQTQYF
CDR3 DNA: TGTGCCAGCAGCCCCACAACTAGCGGGGGGACGCAGACCCAGTACTTC
J gene: TRBJ2-5
V gene: TRBV5-6
D gene: TRBD2
clone size: -
CDR3 length: 16